What follows are 25 T cell receptor beta chains derived from one specimen sequenced in a study of blood T cell repertoires in COVID-19. The data were produced by immunoSEQ multiplex PCR, yet TCRdb's version contains in-frame clones alone and is incomplete. The data hold some 70,000 clones, with approximately 88% observed a single time. The sequenced sample consisted of peripheral blood. The receptors stem from a woman in her seventies with acute or convalescent COVID-19.

As regards this clone: In the same sample, other DNA sequences code for this CDR3. The chain uses TRBV12-3 or TRBV12-4 and TRBJ1-1, with D possibly matching TRBD1 (5 bases). The CDR3 is 13 residues long. V lost 1 base to trimming and J lost 4 bases, with 7 bases between them. The DNA for the CDR3 is TGTGCCAGCAGTTTAGGGAGGGGCACTGAAGCTTTCTTT. Protein product: CASSLGRGTEAFF.

V is TRBV28 and J is TRBJ1-4, with no clear D. From germline, CDR1 is MDHEN and CDR2 SYDVKM. V dropped 5 bases and J dropped 4 bases, with 14 bases sitting between them. The CDR3 length is 15 residues. The CDR3: CASSPLGALNEKLFF. The DNA of the CDR3 is TGTGCCAGCAGTCCCCTGGGAGCACTTAATGAAAAACTGTTTTTT.

The chain is built from TRBV9 and TRBJ2-3; perhaps TRBD2 as D (6 bases). The germline CDR1 and CDR2 sequences are SGDLS and YYNGEE. CDR3 length equals 20 residues. Trimming left V 3 bases short and J 2 bases short, with 28 bases between. The CDR3 bases are TGTGCCAGCAGCGAGAGAGGGCCCCCGGTAGCGGATAGAAACACAGATACGCAGTATTTT. Translation: CASSERGPPVADRNTDTQYF.

This rearrangement joins TRBV27 to TRBJ1-4, with 7 bases identical to TRBD1. Germline assignment: CDR1 MNHEY and CDR2 SMNVEV (reference sequence). J was trimmed by 0 bases and V by 2 bases; bases with no gene match: 6. The CDR3 spans 17 residues. Here the CDR3 reads CASSLDIGTATNEKLFF. In DNA, the CDR3 is TGTGCCAGCAGTTTAGATATTGGGACAGCAACTAATGAAAAACTGTTTTTT.

V usage is TRBV11-3 and J usage is TRBJ2-2, with 9 bases that match TRBD2. Germline CDR1 SGHNT, CDR2 YENEEA. The V and J ends lost 5 bases and 6 bases, in that order; junction bases with no gene match: 7. This CDR3 comprises 15 residues. The CDR3 sequence is CASSRTSENAGELFF. The CDR3, as DNA: TGTGCCAGCAGCCGGACTAGCGAGAATGCCGGGGAGCTGTTTTTT.

The chain uses TRBV18 and TRBJ1-2; 8 bases line up with TRBD1. The CDR3 spans 18 residues. Germline CDR1 reads KGHSH; CDR2 reads LQKENI. V lost 0 bases to trimming and J lost 3 bases; unmatched junction nucleotides: 12. Here the CDR3 DNA reads TGTGCCAGCTCACCACCGGCGGGGACAGGACCCTCCTACTATGGCTACACCTTC. This sequence encodes CASSPPAGTGPSYYGYTF.

V is TRBV29-1 and J is TRBJ1-1, with D perhaps TRBD1 (6 bases). The germline CDR1 and CDR2 sequences are SQVTM and ANQGSEA. The CDR3 has 12 residues. Trimming left V 6 bases short and J 3 bases short, with 11 bases between. DNA for the CDR3: TGCAGCGTCTTCAGGGGAGACACTGAAGCTTTCTTT. Its protein is CSVFRGDTEAFF.

The chain is built from TRBV10-1 and TRBJ1-5; the D is unclear. Germline CDR1 WNHNN, CDR2 SYGVQD (reference sequence). V was trimmed by 7 bases and J by 2 bases, leaving 21 bases between them. CDR3 size: 17 residues. CDR3 DNA: TGCGCCAGCACCCTATGGGCGAGAGGGAGAGGCAATCAGCCCCAGCATTTT. This encodes CASTLWARGRGNQPQHF.

The chain is built from TRBV28 and TRBJ1-2; a possible D gene is TRBD1 (6 bases). The CDR3 runs 12 residues. Germline lookup yields CDR1 MDHEN and CDR2 SYDVKM. Deletions cut 1 base from V and 8 bases from J, with 8 bases between. Written as DNA, the CDR3 is TGTGCCAGCAGTTTATACAGGGAAGGCTACACCTTC. Protein: CASSLYREGYTF.

V gene TRBV19 combines with J gene TRBJ1-1; D uncertain. V shed 0 bases and J shed 7 bases, with 9 bases lying between them. Germline-derived CDR1 and CDR2 are LNHDA and SQIVND (reference sequence). The CDR3 spans 13 residues. CDR3 nucleotide sequence: TGTGCCAGTAGTATAGATAAGCGGGATGAAGCTTTCTTT. Protein: CASSIDKRDEAFF.

This clone is a singleton in its sample. The V gene is TRBV12-3 or TRBV12-4, the J gene TRBJ1-3; no firm D call. CDR3 length: 12 residues. The V gene lost 2 bases and the J gene lost 7 bases, with 6 bases spanning the gap. CDR3 region: CASSLYGNTIYF. The CDR3 bases are TGTGCCAGCAGTTTATACGGGAACACCATATATTTT.

The rearrangement uses TRBV12-3 or TRBV12-4 and TRBJ1-4; unclear D gene. With 4 bases removed from V and 1 base from J, the gap between germline ends came to 4 bases. The CDR3 loop spans 13 amino acids. The CDR3 coding sequence is TGTGCCAGCAGTTCGGTAACTAATGAAAAACTGTTTTTT. It encodes CASSSVTNEKLFF.

The rearrangement uses TRBV6-2 or TRBV6-3 and TRBJ1-5; D gene uncertain. Germline V lookup: CDR1 MNHEY, CDR2 SVGEGT. There are 15 residues in the CDR3. V dropped 5 bases and J dropped 1 base, with 12 bases sitting between them. The CDR3 loop is CASSRREGSNQPQHF. The CDR3 DNA reads as TGTGCCAGCAGTCGTCGAGAGGGAAGCAATCAGCCCCAGCATTTT.

The gene calls are TRBV28 and TRBJ2-7, with no clear D. CDR3 length: 13 amino acids. From germline, CDR1 is MDHEN and CDR2 SYDVKM. V was shortened by 7 bases and J by 1 base, with 11 bases between the two germline ends. CDR3 loop: CASISYLSYEQYF. The CDR3 DNA sequence: TGTGCCAGCATAAGCTATCTATCCTACGAGCAGTACTTC. Variable domain in full (rest from reference TRBV28 and TRBJ2-7): DVKVTQSSRYLVKRTGEKVFLECVQDMDHENMFWYRQDPGLGLRLIYFSYDVKMKEKGDIPEGYSVSREKKERFSLILESASTNQTSMYLCASISYLSYEQYFGPGTRLTVT.

The genes are TRBV5-1 and TRBJ2-7, with D unresolved. CDR3 length: 13 amino acids. Deletions cut 3 bases from V and 6 bases from J, with 13 bases between. The germline gives CDR1 SGHRS, CDR2 YFSETQ. The CDR3 DNA reads as TGCGCCAGCAGCTCCCCTGAGCGCGGCGAGCAGTACTTC. Amino acid sequence: CASSSPERGEQYF.

The genes are TRBV30 and TRBJ1-6; D gene ambiguous. Trimming took 0 bases from V and 10 from J, leaving 13 bases between them. Germline V gene sequence: CDR1 GTSNPN, CDR2 SVGIG (reference sequence). The length of the CDR3 is 14 residues. This chain's CDR3 is CAWSVSRIGSPLHF. The CDR3 DNA reads as TGTGCCTGGAGTGTAAGCAGGATCGGCTCACCCCTCCACTTT.

V gene TRBV2 combines with J gene TRBJ1-1, with TRBD1 as a possible D gene (5 bases). This CDR3 spans 15 amino acids. Trimming took off 6 bases at V and 4 bases at J, with 18 bases between the two ends. CDR1 is SNHLY, CDR2 FYNNEI, per germline. The CDR3 DNA reads TGTGCCAGCAGGAAGACAGCGGGACGGGCCACTGAAGCTTTCTTT. It yields the protein CASRKTAGRATEAFF.

This clone was picked up one time. V is TRBV19 and J is TRBJ2-1; 10 positions match TRBD1. V was clipped by 10 bases and J by 4 bases; unmatched bases: 7. CDR3 length: 14 residues. CDR1 LNHDA and CDR2 SQIVND come from the germline V gene (reference sequence). CDR3 DNA: TGTGCCACCAAGGGGACAGGGGCATACAATGAGCAGTTCTTC. It is translated as CATKGTGAYNEQFF.

This clone was counted once. This chain links TRBV6-5 with TRBJ1-6; D is uncertain. Trimming took off 9 bases at V and 8 bases at J, with 17 bases between the two ends. Germline CDR1 and CDR2: MNHEY and SVGAGI. The CDR3 sequence is 14 residues long. The CDR3 reads CASAVAGAYSPLHF. CDR3 bases: TGTGCCAGTGCCGTCGCCGGTGCATATTCACCCCTCCACTTT.

The sample holds a few counts of this clone. J is TRBJ1-1 and V is TRBV10-3, with 7 bases fitting TRBD1. Germline lookup yields CDR1 ENHRY and CDR2 SYGVKD. CDR3 length: 14 amino acids. V trimming: 11 bases; J trimming: 0 bases; junction bases outside the gene matches: 9. This CDR3 reads CAAQTGAMNTEAFF. In DNA form, the CDR3 reads TGTGCCGCCCAAACAGGGGCCATGAACACTGAAGCTTTCTTT.

The V call is TRBV28, the J call TRBJ1-5, with 7 bases that match TRBD1. The CDR3 contains 15 residues. The V and J ends lost 4 bases and 7 bases, in that order; junction bases with no gene match: 10. The germline gives CDR1 MDHEN, CDR2 SYDVKM. The CDR3 loop reads CASSSIGGGRQPQHF. CDR3 DNA: TGTGCCAGCAGTTCGATTGGAGGGGGCCGACAGCCCCAGCATTTT.

The gene calls are TRBV5-6 and TRBJ1-1; D unresolved. V was pared by 3 bases and J by 0 bases, with 15 bases between. CDR1 is SGHDT and CDR2 is YYEEEE in the germline V gene. This CDR3 region has 16 residues. The CDR3 DNA reads as TGTGCCAGCAGCTCTTGGGCCAGGTACTTGAACACTGAAGCTTTCTTT. It encodes CASSSWARYLNTEAFF. Full variable domain (remainder filled in from reference TRBV5-6 and TRBJ1-1): DAGVTQSPTHLIKTRGQQVTLRCSPKSGHDTVSWYQQALGQGPQFIFQYYEEEERQRGNFPDRFSGHQFPNYSSELNVNALLLGDSALYLCASSSWARYLNTEAFFGQGTRLTVV.

V and J are TRBV6-4 and TRBJ2-1; 7 bases fit TRBD1. CDR3 length equals 13 residues. Germline V CDR1 and CDR2: MRHNA, SNTAGT. Trimming removed 6 bases from V and 3 bases from J; junction bases left unmatched: 2. CDR3: CASRRDSYNEQFF. The CDR3 DNA reads as TGTGCCAGCAGAAGGGACAGCTACAATGAGCAGTTCTTC.

This chain connects TRBV6-6 to TRBJ2-1; 12 bases are a match to TRBD2. The CDR3 runs 19 residues. V shed 5 bases and J 8 bases; nucleotides not matched to a gene: 19. Germline-derived CDR1 and CDR2 are MNHNY and SVGAGI (reference sequence). The DNA for the CDR3 is TGTGCCAGCAGTCACCGACCCACCGGACTAGCGGGGACCGAGGATGAGCAGTTCTTC. Protein product: CASSHRPTGLAGTEDEQFF.

V usage is TRBV28 and J usage is TRBJ2-4, with D perhaps matching TRBD1 (5 bases). V was trimmed by 7 bases and J by 3 bases, leaving 10 bases between them. In germline, CDR1 is MDHEN, CDR2 SYDVKM. The CDR3 is made up of 13 amino acids. The CDR3: CASNWGSKNIQYF. CDR3 bases: TGTGCCAGCAATTGGGGCAGCAAAAACATTCAGTACTTC. Drawing the rest from reference TRBV28 and TRBJ2-4, the complete variable domain is DVKVTQSSRYLVKRTGEKVFLECVQDMDHENMFWYRQDPGLGLRLIYFSYDVKMKEKGDIPEGYSVSREKKERFSLILESASTNQTSMYLCASNWGSKNIQYFGAGTRLSVL.